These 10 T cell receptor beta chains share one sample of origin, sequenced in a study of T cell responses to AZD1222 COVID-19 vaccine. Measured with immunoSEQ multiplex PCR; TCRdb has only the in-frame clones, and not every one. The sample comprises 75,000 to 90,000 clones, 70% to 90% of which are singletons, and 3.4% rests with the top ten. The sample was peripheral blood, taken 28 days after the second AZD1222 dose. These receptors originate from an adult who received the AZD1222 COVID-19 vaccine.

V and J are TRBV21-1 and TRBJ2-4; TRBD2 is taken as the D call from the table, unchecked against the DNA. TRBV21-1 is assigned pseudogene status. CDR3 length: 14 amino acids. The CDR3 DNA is TGTGCCAGCAGCAGCGGACCTAACGGAGGCATTCAGTACTTC. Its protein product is CASSSGPNGGIQYF.

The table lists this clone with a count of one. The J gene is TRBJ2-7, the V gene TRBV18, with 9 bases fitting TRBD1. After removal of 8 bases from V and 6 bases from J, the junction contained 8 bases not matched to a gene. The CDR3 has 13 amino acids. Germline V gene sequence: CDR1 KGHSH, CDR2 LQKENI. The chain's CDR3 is CASTSGQGTEQYF. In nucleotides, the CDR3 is TGTGCCAGCACTAGTGGACAGGGGACCGAGCAGTACTTC.

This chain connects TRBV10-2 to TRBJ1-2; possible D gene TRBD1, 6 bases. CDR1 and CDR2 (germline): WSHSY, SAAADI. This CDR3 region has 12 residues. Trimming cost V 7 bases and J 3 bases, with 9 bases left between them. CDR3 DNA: TGCGCCAGCACCCAGGGGTACTATGGCTACACCTTC. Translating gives CASTQGYYGYTF.

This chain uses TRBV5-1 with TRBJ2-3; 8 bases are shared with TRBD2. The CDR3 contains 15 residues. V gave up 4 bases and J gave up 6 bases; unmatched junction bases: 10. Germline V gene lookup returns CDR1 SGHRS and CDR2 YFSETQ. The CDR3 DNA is TGCGCCAGCAGCGTCCAGGGACTAGGGCCCGATACGCAGTATTTT. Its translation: CASSVQGLGPDTQYF.

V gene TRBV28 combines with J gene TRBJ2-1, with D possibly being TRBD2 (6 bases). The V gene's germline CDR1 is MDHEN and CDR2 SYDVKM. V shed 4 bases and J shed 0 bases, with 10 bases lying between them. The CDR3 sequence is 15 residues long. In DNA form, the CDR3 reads TGTGCCAGCAGTTACTCGGGGGTCTCCTACAATGAGCAGTTCTTC. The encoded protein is CASSYSGVSYNEQFF. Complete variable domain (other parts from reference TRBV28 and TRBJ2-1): DVKVTQSSRYLVKRTGEKVFLECVQDMDHENMFWYRQDPGLGLRLIYFSYDVKMKEKGDIPEGYSVSREKKERFSLILESASTNQTSMYLCASSYSGVSYNEQFFGPGTRLTVL.

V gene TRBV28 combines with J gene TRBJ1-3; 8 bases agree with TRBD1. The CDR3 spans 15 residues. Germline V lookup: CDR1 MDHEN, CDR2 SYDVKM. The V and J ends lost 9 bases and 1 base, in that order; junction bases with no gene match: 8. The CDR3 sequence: CARIRQGLSGNTIYF. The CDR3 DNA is TGTGCCAGGATACGACAGGGGTTATCTGGAAACACCATATATTTT.

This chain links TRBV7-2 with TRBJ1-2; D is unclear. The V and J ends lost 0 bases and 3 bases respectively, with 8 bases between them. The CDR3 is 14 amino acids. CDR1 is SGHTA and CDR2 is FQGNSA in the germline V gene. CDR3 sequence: CASSLARTDYGYTF. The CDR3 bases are TGTGCCAGCAGCTTAGCGAGGACGGACTATGGCTACACCTTC.

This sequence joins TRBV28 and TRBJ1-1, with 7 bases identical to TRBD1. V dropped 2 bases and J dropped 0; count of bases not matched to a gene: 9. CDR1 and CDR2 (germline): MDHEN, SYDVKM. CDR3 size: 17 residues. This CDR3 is CASSLLGTATMNTEAFF. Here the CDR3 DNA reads TGTGCCAGCAGTTTACTAGGGACAGCTACCATGAACACTGAAGCTTTCTTT.

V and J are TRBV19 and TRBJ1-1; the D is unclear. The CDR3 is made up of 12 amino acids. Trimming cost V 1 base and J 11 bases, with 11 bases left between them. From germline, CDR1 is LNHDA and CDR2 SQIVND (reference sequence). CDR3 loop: CASSIGRQLAFF. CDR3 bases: TGTGCCAGTAGTATAGGACGACAATTGGCTTTCTTT. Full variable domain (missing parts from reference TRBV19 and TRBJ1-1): DGGITQSPKYLFRKEGQNVTLSCEQNLNHDAMYWYRQDPGQGLRLIYYSQIVNDFQKGDIAEGYSVSREKKESFPLTVTSAQKNPTAFYLCASSIGRQLAFFGQGTRLTVV.

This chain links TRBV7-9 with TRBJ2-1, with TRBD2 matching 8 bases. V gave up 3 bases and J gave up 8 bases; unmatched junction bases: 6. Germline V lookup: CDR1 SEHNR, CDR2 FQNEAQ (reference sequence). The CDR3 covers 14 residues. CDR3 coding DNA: TGTGCCAGCAGCTTGATCGGGGGGGCGTATGAGCAGTTCTTC. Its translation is CASSLIGGAYEQFF. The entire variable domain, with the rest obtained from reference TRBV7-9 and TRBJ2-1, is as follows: DTGVSQNPRHKITKRGQNVTFRCDPISEHNRLYWYRQTLGQGPEFLTYFQNEAQLEKSRLLSDRFSAERPKGSFSTLEIQRTEQGDSAMYLCASSLIGGAYEQFFGPGTRLTVL.